This record looks at one T cell receptor beta chain sequence and its context. Its target is not known. The data originate from a study of glioma-infiltrating T cells after dendritic cell vaccination. Study conclusions and caveats: No direct clonality-survival link was found; a diverse polyclonal response may matter.

The ends were cut back, 4 bases at V and 4 bases at J, with 16 bases in the middle. The CDR3 is 15 amino acids. Germline V gene lookup returns CDR1 SNHLY and CDR2 FYNNEI. This table comes from immunoSEQ multiplex PCR, and its TCRdb copy is limited to in-frame clones, with some not included. The table includes 40,000 or so clones, roughly four fifths detected once. The chain uses TRBV2 and TRBJ1-2; D unclear. This specimen consisted of blood, obtained before dendritic cell vaccination. This clonotype originated in a human donor with glioblastoma. Written as DNA, the CDR3 is TGTGCCAGCAGTGTTATCTCTGGCGGGTCCTATGGCTACACCTTC. It encodes CASSVISGGSYGYTF.